The present T cell receptor beta chain was sequenced within a study of CD8 T cells in ankylosing spondylitis. Making use of molecular barcodes, quantitative 5'-RACE generated TCR beta libraries. TCRdb recomputed calls from the 5' RACE reads with MiXCR, one row per CDR3 protein. Of some 150,000 distinct CDR3 sequences in the sample, roughly 44% were seen once. A few counts support this clonotype. Antigen specificity is unknown. This CDR3 contains 16 residues. CDR1 is MDHEN, CDR2 SYDVKM, per germline. V shed 3 bases, J shed 5 bases, and the junction held 10 bases outside the gene matches. Broader study findings: Previously reported in reactive arthritis synovial fluid and blood were some of the motif variants. In ankylosing spondylitis blood, a motif of seven or eight highly homologous TCR beta variants appeared characteristic.

The chain recombines TRBV28 with TRBJ2-5, with 9 bases lining up with TRBD1. Sample: synovial fluid, either unsorted or a sorted T cell fraction (not recorded which). This TCR came from a male donor with ankylosing spondylitis. The CDR3 loop is CASSFSDRGESETQYF. The CDR3 coding sequence is TGTGCCAGCAGTTTCTCCGACAGGGGGGAGTCTGAGACCCAGTACTTC.